Listed below are T cell receptor beta chains from one sample, sequenced in a study of blood T cell repertoires in COVID-19. Repertoires were generated with immunoSEQ multiplex PCR, while TCRdb's copy carries only in-frame clones and drops some. The data contain about 180,000 clones, 70% to 85% of them singletons. Sample: PBMCs or T cells enriched from blood (not recorded which). The receptors originated from a man between 50 and 59 years old who had recovered from COVID-19. Each CDR3 is given with its conserved first and last residue.

16	TRBV5-4	TRBJ2-1	CASSPDGGSSYNEQFF
14	TRBV6-6	TRBJ1-5	CASSWGGGNQPQHF
14	TRBV10-3	TRBJ1-1	CAISGTGRNTEAFF
16	TRBV2	TRBJ1-5	CASSDLGQGANQPQHF
14	TRBV6-5	TRBJ1-4	CASSLQATNEKLFF
14	TRBV2	TRBJ2-7	CASNVAGALPTKYF
13	TRBV3-1/TRBV3-2	TRBJ1-3	CASSQDEGNTIYF
13	TRBV18	TRBJ1-1	CASSSAGGTEAFF
13	TRBV18	TRBJ1-2	CASSPARNYGYTF
13	TRBV25-1	TRBJ1-2	CASSESSSYGYTF
14	TRBV29-1	TRBJ2-3	CSVDYGGFTDTQYF
13	TRBV18	TRBJ1-5	CASSPGGNQPQHF
15	TRBV6-5	TRBJ1-1	CASSYSAGKETEAFF
14	TRBV6-5	TRBJ2-7	CASSYSTSPDEQYF
14	TRBV25-1	TRBJ2-5	CASSDATGPETQYF
17	TRBV3-1/TRBV3-2	TRBJ2-1	CASSLVRGGGSYNEQFF
14	TRBV23-1	TRBJ2-1	CASQLGQGASEQFF
13	TRBV25-1	TRBJ2-7	CASSEWEGDEQYF
15	TRBV18	TRBJ1-1	CASSPGQGRDGEAFF
16	TRBV10-1	TRBJ2-3	CASSESIGGGTDTQYF
14	TRBV11-2	TRBJ1-6	CASSLVQGNSPLHF
13	TRBV4-1	TRBJ1-5	CASSQDLGAGFQF
14	TRBV6-5	TRBJ2-7	CASSYVPGEGEQYF
15	TRBV21-1	TRBJ2-4	CASNILEGQEVDQYF
15	TRBV11-2	TRBJ1-2	CASSFRQGSNYGYTF
16	TRBV5-4	TRBJ2-3	CASSLGLAGVTDTQYF
15	TRBV19	TRBJ1-2	CASSIVDRANYGYTF
13	TRBV29-1	TRBJ1-4	CSVTTGSDEKLFF
14	TRBV7-2	TRBJ2-7	CASSSDSFSYEQYF
16	TRBV14	TRBJ2-3	CASSPGGAASTDTQYF
14	TRBV7-9	TRBJ1-1	CASSLEQGWTEAFF
15	TRBV19	TRBJ2-7	CASSLRGGAANEQYF
12	TRBV10-3	TRBJ1-5	CAISKGGQPQHF
14	TRBV2	TRBJ1-6	CASSEQGGNSPLHF
15	TRBV9	TRBJ2-7	CASSPFQQGFSEQYF
16	TRBV24-1	TRBJ2-3	CATSDWGSGEGDTQYF
16	TRBV7-6	TRBJ2-5	CASSLNQQGNFGTQYF
16	TRBV5-1	TRBJ1-5	CASSPGQDYSNQPQHF
16	TRBV19	TRBJ2-3	CASSASGQGYTDTQYF
14	TRBV28	TRBJ1-2	CANQPQGASYGYTF
15	TRBV19	TRBJ1-6	CASSFDRGSNSPLHF
13	TRBV6-5	TRBJ2-5	CASGPGGQETQYF
15	TRBV6-5	TRBJ1-1	CASRDGGQGNTEAFF
16	TRBV11-1	TRBJ2-3	CASSPASLTSTDTQYF
14	TRBV29-1	TRBJ1-3	CSVVWRTPGNTIYF
13	TRBV7-6	TRBJ1-1	CASSQSRVSEAFF
15	TRBV9	TRBJ2-1	CASSVDAGTANEQFF
13	TRBV2	TRBJ2-5	CASSRKTEETQYF